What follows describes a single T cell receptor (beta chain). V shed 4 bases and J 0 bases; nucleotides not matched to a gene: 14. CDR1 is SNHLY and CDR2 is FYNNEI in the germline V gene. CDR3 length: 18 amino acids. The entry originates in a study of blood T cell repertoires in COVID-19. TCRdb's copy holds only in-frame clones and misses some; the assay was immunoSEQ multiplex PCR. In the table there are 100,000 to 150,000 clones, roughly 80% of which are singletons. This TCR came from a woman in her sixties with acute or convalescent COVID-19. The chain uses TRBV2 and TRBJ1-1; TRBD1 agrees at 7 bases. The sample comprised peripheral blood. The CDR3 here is CASSGAIPGQLLNTEAFF. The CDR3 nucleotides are TGTGCCAGCAGTGGAGCCATCCCGGGACAGCTTTTGAACACTGAAGCTTTCTTT.